The 11 T cell receptor beta chains below were found in one sample sequenced in a study of cytotoxic CD8 clonotypes in ibrutinib-treated CLL. Produced via immunoSEQ multiplex PCR; TCRdb's table is partial and in-frame only. The data contain about 29,000 clones, 76% of them seen just once; the ten biggest clones take up 51%. The source material was PBMCs, sampled after 36 months of ibrutinib treatment. The receptor source for this set is a human donor with chronic lymphocytic leukemia.

The rearrangement links TRBV27 to TRBJ2-3; 9 bases are a match to TRBD1. Germline-derived CDR1 and CDR2 are MNHEY and SMNVEV (reference sequence). J was trimmed by 11 bases and V by 4 bases; bases with no gene match: 7. The CDR3 contains 13 residues. CDR3 in amino acids: CASSYPGQGMQYF. As DNA, the CDR3 is TGTGCCAGCAGTTATCCGGGACAGGGAATGCAGTATTTT.

The chain combines TRBV7-3 with TRBJ2-1, with D possibly TRBD2 on 6 matching bases. The CDR3 runs to 14 residues. The V end was cut by 5 bases, the J end by 6 bases, with 14 bases between. The germline V gene has CDR1 SGHTA and CDR2 FQGTGA. CDR3 coding DNA: TGTGCCAGCAGCCCTCCGGGCGGGATCAATGAGCAGTTCTTC. Translated, it gives CASSPPGGINEQFF.

The chain joins TRBV7-6 to TRBJ1-4; D unresolved. The CDR3 spans 15 residues. Per the germline V gene, CDR1 is SGHVS and CDR2 is FNYEAQ. Deletions cut 3 bases from V and 5 bases from J, with 13 bases between. The CDR3 nucleotides read TGTGCCAGCAGCTTCGGGTCTTGGGTGAATGAAAAACTGTTTTTT. It translates to CASSFGSWVNEKLFF.

This clone has just a few counts. The chain has TRBV5-1 and TRBJ1-1, with 7 nucleotides matching TRBD1. Germline lookup yields CDR1 SGHRS and CDR2 YFSETQ. There are 14 residues in the CDR3. V was clipped by 2 bases and J by 6 bases; unmatched bases: 7. CDR3 region: CASSLGGLMSEAFF. The CDR3 nucleotides are TGCGCCAGCAGCTTAGGGGGCCTCATGTCTGAAGCTTTCTTT.

In its sample, this clone was seen a few times. V and J are TRBV5-1 and TRBJ2-3, with D uncertain. The CDR3 spans 14 residues. V was clipped by 4 bases and J by 3 bases, with 12 bases between them. Germline V gives CDR1 SGHRS, CDR2 YFSETQ. The CDR3 spells CASSVDLGTDTQYF. The CDR3 nucleotides are TGCGCCAGCAGCGTCGACCTGGGGACAGATACGCAGTATTTT.

Only a few counts were recorded for this clone. The chain has TRBV7-6 and TRBJ1-2; the D gene is possibly TRBD1 (5 bases). The CDR3 spans 13 residues. Germline loops: CDR1 SGHVS, CDR2 FNYEAQ. V lost 6 bases to trimming and J lost 7 bases, with 15 bases between them. The CDR3: CASSRDPVGGYTF. Written as DNA, the CDR3 is TGTGCCAGCAGTCGGGACCCGGTGGGTGGCTACACCTTC.

The rearrangement links TRBV4-3 to TRBJ1-3; TRBD1 matches at 7 bases. This CDR3 is built from 15 residues. The germline V gene encodes CDR1 LGHNA and CDR2 YSLEER. V trimming: 1 base; J trimming: 7 bases; junction bases outside the gene matches: 7. The CDR3 protein is CASSQGTGRGNTIYF. The CDR3 DNA follows: TGCGCCAGCAGCCAAGGGACGGGCAGGGGGAACACCATATATTTT.

This clone was detected only once. This sequence joins TRBV11-2 and TRBJ1-1; D may be TRBD1 (5 bases). Trimming removed 4 bases from V and 1 base from J, with 7 bases in between. The CDR3 runs 13 residues. CDR1 is SGHAT and CDR2 is FQNNGV in the germline V gene. The CDR3 spells CASSSGQNTEAFF. The CDR3 coding sequence is TGTGCCAGCAGCTCAGGACAGAACACTGAAGCTTTCTTT.

V usage is TRBV5-4 and J usage is TRBJ2-7, with TRBD2 matching over 10 bases. CDR1 and CDR2 (germline): SGHNT, YYREEE (reference sequence). The CDR3 is 14 amino acids. V was pared by 5 bases and J by 4 bases, with 6 bases of the junction left unmatched. The CDR3 region is CASRPGTSEYEQYF. The DNA for the CDR3 is TGTGCCAGCAGGCCCGGGACTAGCGAATACGAGCAGTACTTC.

The chain carries TRBV5-4 and TRBJ2-5, with D tentatively TRBD1 or TRBD2 (6 bases each). Germline V gives CDR1 SGHNT, CDR2 YYREEE (reference sequence). This CDR3 spans 15 amino acids. The V end lost 4 bases, the J end lost 5 bases, and 18 bases lay between the germline ends. The DNA of the CDR3 is TGTGCCAGCAGCCGAAGAGAGGGGGGCGGGGAGACCCAGTACTTC. Translating it yields CASSRREGGGETQYF.

The chain combines TRBV7-9 with TRBJ2-5, with D perhaps matching TRBD2 (5 bases). CDR1 and CDR2 from the germline V gene are SEHNR and FQNEAQ (reference sequence). With 1 base removed from V and 5 bases from J, the gap between germline ends came to 14 bases. This CDR3 region has 15 residues. CDR3 protein: CASSLGASLEETQYF. As DNA, the CDR3 is TGTGCCAGCAGCTTAGGAGCTAGCCTGGAGGAGACCCAGTACTTC.